A single sample gave rise to the 12 T cell receptor beta chains below, sequenced in a study of CD8+ T cells in alopecia areata. After isolation, RNA underwent reverse transcription to generate cDNA as the sequencing template. Profiling relied on immunoSEQ multiplex PCR, and the TCRdb table lists in-frame clones only, not all of them. The data show roughly 150,000 clones, with roughly 50% seen just once and approximately 15% held by the top ten. Treatment of the sample: oral pan-JAK inhibitor, 5-10 mg twice daily. The sample was CD8+ T cells sorted from blood, taken at week 4, from a patient treated with tofacitinib. The receptors come from a human donor with alopecia areata.

The chain recombines TRBV7-6 with TRBJ2-2; 10 bases align to TRBD1. The CDR3 loop spans 17 amino acids. CDR1 is SGHVS, CDR2 FNYEAQ, per germline. Germline trimming cut 2 bases from V and 4 bases from J; bases unmatched to any gene: 7. CDR3 residues: CASSLRDRGYGTGELFF. For the CDR3, the DNA is TGTGCCAGCAGCTTAAGGGACAGGGGATACGGCACCGGGGAGCTGTTTTTT.

This clone was recorded a few times. This chain joins TRBV27 and TRBJ2-3; D possibly corresponds to TRBD2 (6 bases). The V end lost 0 bases, the J end lost 3 bases, and 10 bases lay between the germline ends. Germline-derived CDR1 and CDR2 are MNHEY and SMNVEV (reference sequence). This CDR3 spans 15 amino acids. The CDR3 DNA follows: TGTGCCAGCAGTTTATCGGAGGGGAGTACAGATACGCAGTATTTT. Its translation: CASSLSEGSTDTQYF.

The chain joins TRBV9 to TRBJ2-7, with D possibly being TRBD2 (6 bases). There are 13 residues in the CDR3. Germline loops: CDR1 SGDLS, CDR2 YYNGEE. V gave up 3 bases and J gave up 7 bases, with 14 bases separating them. The CDR3: CASSAITRGEQYF. The CDR3 DNA follows: TGTGCCAGCAGCGCGATCACTCGGGGGGAGCAGTACTTC.

CDR3 sequence reads: CSVEGQGATGDYGYTF. The CDR3 DNA reads as TGCAGCGTTGAAGGTCAGGGGGCGACTGGGGACTATGGCTACACCTTC. The chain uses TRBV29-1 and TRBJ1-2; TRBD1 matches at 8 bases. The length of the CDR3 is 16 residues. J lost 3 bases, V lost 1 base, and 10 bases had no gene match. Germline V gives CDR1 SQVTM, CDR2 ANQGSEA.

The rearrangement joins TRBV27 to TRBJ1-5, with TRBD1 as a possible D gene (5 bases). V was pared by 3 bases and J by 4 bases, with 10 bases between. The CDR3 extends over 14 amino acids. Germline loops: CDR1 MNHEY, CDR2 SMNVEV (reference sequence). In nucleotides, the CDR3 is TGTGCCAGCAGTTTCGGGGCAGTAAATCAGCCCCAGCATTTT. It is translated as CASSFGAVNQPQHF.

This clone was picked up one time. This chain joins TRBV25-1 and TRBJ2-4, with D unclear. Trimming pared 7 bases from V and 0 bases from J, leaving 19 bases between. Per germline, CDR1 MGHDK and CDR2 SYGVNS. CDR3 length: 17 amino acids. CDR3 sequence: CASIGPDCLLAKNIQYF. In DNA, the CDR3 is TGTGCCAGCATTGGCCCTGACTGCCTACTAGCCAAAAACATTCAGTACTTC.

Only one count was recorded for this clone. This chain uses TRBV30 with TRBJ1-4, with 9 nucleotides matching TRBD1. CDR1 and CDR2 from the germline V gene are GTSNPN and SVGIG (reference sequence). With V trimmed by 5 bases and J by 7 bases, 8 bases remained unmatched. This CDR3 has 14 amino acids. CDR3 coding DNA: TGTGCCTGGGATTCCGGGACAGGGTTTGAAAAACTGTTTTTT. It is translated as CAWDSGTGFEKLFF.

In its sample, this clone was seen a few times. The chain joins TRBV30 to TRBJ2-7; tentative D call: TRBD2 (7 bases). Trimming took 2 bases from V and 6 from J, leaving 14 bases between them. Germline V gene sequence: CDR1 GTSNPN, CDR2 SVGIG (reference sequence). The CDR3 totals 13 residues. This CDR3 reads CAWSPAGAVEQYF. The CDR3 DNA is TGTGCCTGGAGTCCCGCGGGGGCGGTCGAGCAGTACTTC.

The rearrangement links TRBV13 to TRBJ2-7; D could derive from TRBD1 or TRBD2 (6 bases each). CDR3 length: 14 amino acids. V was shortened by 3 bases and J by 6 bases, with 15 bases between the two germline ends. The V gene's germline CDR1 is PRHDT and CDR2 FYEKMQ (reference sequence). This CDR3 is CASSFVGGGSEQYF. The CDR3 nucleotides are TGTGCCAGCAGCTTTGTCGGGGGCGGCTCCGAGCAGTACTTC.

The chain couples TRBV9 to TRBJ2-1; 9 bases align to TRBD2. The CDR3 contains 15 residues. V shed 0 bases, J shed 4 bases, and the junction held 2 bases outside the gene matches. Germline assignment: CDR1 SGDLS and CDR2 YYNGEE. Here the CDR3 DNA reads TGTGCCAGCAGCGTAGATGCGGGGGGGTACAATGAGCAGTTCTTC. Its protein product is CASSVDAGGYNEQFF.

CDR3 in amino acids: CASSLEAGRLYEQYF. DNA for the CDR3: TGTGCCAGCAGCTTGGAGGCAGGACGACTCTACGAGCAGTACTTC. The rearrangement joins TRBV5-6 to TRBJ2-7; D call uncertain. Germline V gene sequence: CDR1 SGHDT, CDR2 YYEEEE. There are 15 residues in the CDR3. V lost 0 bases and J lost 3, with 13 bases in between. The complete variable domain, with remaining parts taken from reference TRBV5-6 and TRBJ2-7, reads DAGVTQSPTHLIKTRGQQVTLRCSPKSGHDTVSWYQQALGQGPQFIFQYYEEEERQRGNFPDRFSGHQFPNYSSELNVNALLLGDSALYLCASSLEAGRLYEQYFGPGTRLTVT.

The J gene is TRBJ2-1, the V gene TRBV7-9; 9 positions agree with TRBD1. CDR3 length: 16 residues. V was clipped by 6 bases and J by 7 bases; unmatched bases: 13. The germline V gene encodes CDR1 SEHNR and CDR2 FQNEAQ (reference sequence). The CDR3 coding sequence is TGTGCCAGCAGTGGACAGGGGCCCCACGGGGAGAATGAGCAGTTCTTC. Protein: CASSGQGPHGENEQFF.